This T cell receptor beta chain is from a study of blood T cell repertoires in COVID-19 (dated by TCRdb to 2018 to 2020). Background for the entire study: The collaborator samples originated in the United States, Italy and Spain and spanned the acute and convalescent phases of COVID-19. Where HLA class I and class II types were available, the types were taken from metadata supplied by the sample provider, not from assay-based typing. A de-identified subject ID, COVID-19 status, age in years and sex were almost always included in the sample metadata. The samples were drawn from two sources: the first 160 participants of the ongoing ImmuneRACE study, and 1,254 subjects contributed by 6 global collaborators. The repertoires were made available in a free public database intended to serve as a resource for research on the immune response to SARS-CoV-2. The dataset comprised deeply sampled blood TCRbeta repertoires from subjects exposed to, actively infected with, or recovered from COVID-19. The prospective study material was composed of cDNA or gDNA derived from T cells, B-cell-depleted T cells, or PBMCs.

From V the trimming removes 11 bases and from J it removes 4 bases, while the gene matches leave 13 bases of the junction unaccounted for. There are 14 amino acids in the CDR3, from cysteine to valine inclusive. CDR3 DNA is the only sequence kept; it has 42 bases, read in frame from the first base. CDR1 and CDR2 are drawn from the germline V gene (reference sequence): MNHEY, SMNVEV. TCRbeta CDR3 regions were amplified from genomic DNA using the immunoSEQ Assay, a bias-controlled multiplex PCR. The study's own analysis went as follows. The number of nucleated cells in each sample was estimated by amplification of reference gene primers within the assay. To quantify the absolute abundance of each unique TCRbeta CDR3 rearrangement, sequence reads were collapsed and filtered. For each sample, productive Simpson clonality was calculated as the square root of Simpson's diversity index over productive rearrangements. TCRdb took this table from immuneACCESS and kept in-frame rearrangements with V and J called. Such tables lack part of the clones; where checked against another copy, unresolved V genes explain under half of the gap, and the rest is unexplained. For V, J and clone size, that table is used; D and trimming come from the DNA. The sample contains over 200,000 clones, roughly 84% of them found a single time. Approximately 6.8% of the sample is taken by the ten largest.

Participants in the prospective study were enrolled through a virtual design, were aged roughly 18 to 90 years, and lived in under 25 United States geographic areas. Cohort assignment in the prospective study relied on participant-reported clinical history from a screening survey and a study questionnaire. ImmuneRACE Cohort 3 recovered participants were defined by two consecutive negative NP/OP PCR tests, healthcare professional clearance, or symptom resolution. Each participant in the prospective study had whole blood, serum and a nasopharyngeal or oropharyngeal swab collected by mobile phlebotomists. Prospective study participants could optionally give additional blood draws and questionnaires over an approximately two-month period. Prospective study blood samples were shipped either frozen or at room temperature before DNA extraction. Study-wide conclusions, independent of this receptor: How much clinical and demographic metadata was included differed by source and by participant, and the metadata was provided uncurated.

To note about this clone: Its antigen specificity is not known. No base-level quality is on record; no much larger clone is a single base apart.

The origin of this receptor is a woman aged 40 to 50 who had recovered from COVID-19. The receptor chain draws on TRBV27 and TRBJ2-7; TRBD2 lines up with 8 middle nucleotides. Sequenced material: PBMCs or T cells enriched from blood (not recorded which). The DNA sequence is given as TGTGCCTACCCCACTAGCGGAGGGATTTACGAGCAGTACGTC. Its coded protein is CAYPTSGGIYEQYV.